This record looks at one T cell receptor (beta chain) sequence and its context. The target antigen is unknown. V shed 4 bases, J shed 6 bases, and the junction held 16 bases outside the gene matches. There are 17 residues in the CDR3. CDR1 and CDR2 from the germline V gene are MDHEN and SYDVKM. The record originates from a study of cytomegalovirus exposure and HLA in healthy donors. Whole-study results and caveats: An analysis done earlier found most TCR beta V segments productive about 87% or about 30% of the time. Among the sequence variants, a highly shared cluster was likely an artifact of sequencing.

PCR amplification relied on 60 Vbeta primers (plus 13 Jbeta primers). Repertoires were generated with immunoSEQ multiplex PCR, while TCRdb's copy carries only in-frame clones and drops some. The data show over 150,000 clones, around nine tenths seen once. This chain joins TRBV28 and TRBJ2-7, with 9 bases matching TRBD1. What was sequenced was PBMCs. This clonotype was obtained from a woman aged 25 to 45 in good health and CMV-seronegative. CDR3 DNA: TGTGCCAGCAGTTCTACGGGGACAGGGATGTCGTCAAGCGAGCAGTACTTC. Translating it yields CASSSTGTGMSSSEQYF.